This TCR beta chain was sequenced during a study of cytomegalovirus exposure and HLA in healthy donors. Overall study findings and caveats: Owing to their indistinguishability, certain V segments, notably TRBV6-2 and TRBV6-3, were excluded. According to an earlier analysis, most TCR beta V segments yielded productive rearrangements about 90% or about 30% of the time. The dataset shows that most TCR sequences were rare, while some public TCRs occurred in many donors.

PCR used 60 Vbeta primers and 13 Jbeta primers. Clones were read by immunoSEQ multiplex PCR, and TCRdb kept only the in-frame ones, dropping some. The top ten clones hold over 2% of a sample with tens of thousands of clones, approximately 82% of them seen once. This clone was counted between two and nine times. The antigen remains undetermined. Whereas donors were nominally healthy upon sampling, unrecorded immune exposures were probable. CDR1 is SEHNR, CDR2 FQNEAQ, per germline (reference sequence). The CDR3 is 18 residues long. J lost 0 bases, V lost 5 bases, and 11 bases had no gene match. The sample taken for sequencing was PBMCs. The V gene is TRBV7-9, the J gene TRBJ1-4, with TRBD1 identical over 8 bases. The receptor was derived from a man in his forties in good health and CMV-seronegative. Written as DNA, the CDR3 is TGTGCCAGCAGCCAGTTCAGGGACAGGTCTACAACTAATGAAAAACTGTTTTTT. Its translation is CASSQFRDRSTTNEKLFF. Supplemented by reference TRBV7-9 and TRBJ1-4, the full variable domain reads DTGVSQNPRHKITKRGQNVTFRCDPISEHNRLYWYRQTLGQGPEFLTYFQNEAQLEKSRLLSDRFSAERPKGSFSTLEIQRTEQGDSAMYLCASSQFRDRSTTNEKLFFGSGTQLSVL.